Below are 2 T cell receptor beta chains sequenced from a single sample in a study of blood T cell repertoires in COVID-19. Some clones are missing from TCRdb's copy, which holds only in-frame ones; the method was immunoSEQ multiplex PCR. The sample gives about 310,000 clones, around 90% of which show up once; 1% is in the top ten. The sample comprised peripheral blood. Receptor source: a man aged 45 to 65 with active or convalescent COVID-19.

The gene calls are TRBV28 and TRBJ2-6, with 14 bases matching TRBD2. The CDR3 contains 18 residues. Germline V gene sequence: CDR1 MDHEN, CDR2 SYDVKM. The J segment lost 0 bases and the V segment lost 5 bases, leaving 3 bases of the junction unmatched. CDR3 region: CASSPGLAGGSGANVLTF. In DNA form, the CDR3 reads TGTGCCAGCAGTCCCGGACTAGCGGGAGGCTCTGGGGCCAACGTCCTGACTTTC.

The chain carries TRBV9 and TRBJ2-7, with a weak D call TRBD1 (6 bases). V lost 4 bases and J 6 bases, leaving 17 bases between the germline ends. Germline CDR1 is SGDLS and CDR2 is YYNGEE. CDR3 length equals 14 residues. The CDR3 nucleotides read TGTGCCAGCAGCCCGTGGACAGAATTAGGCGAGCAGTACTTC. Translation: CASSPWTELGEQYF.